The present entry profiles one T cell receptor (beta chain) with its context. Its antigen remains unidentified. The CDR3 loop spans 16 amino acids. CDR1 is LGHDT and CDR2 is YNNKEL in the germline V gene (reference sequence). V lost 5 bases and J lost 2; bases outside the gene matches: 10. The library gave individual cDNA molecules unique molecular identifiers. As handled by the study authors: Samples had a median of approximately 89,000 TCRs, ranging roughly 23,224 to 690,600. One entry per CDR3 protein results from TCRdb running MiXCR on the RACE reads. These V and J calls rely on TCRdb rather than the paper's analysis. The sample includes approximately 59,000 distinct CDR3 sequences, 5.5% to 7.5% seen only once; the top ten take 3% to 3.5%. The entry originates in a study of human T cells and chemical hapten exposure. The time point: healthy volunteer bleed at 6 weeks. It was unfractionated whole blood from which total RNA was extracted.

Study-wide results and limits: No shift was seen in TCRs above 1 in 1000 frequency with DPC sensitization.

The specimen was whole blood. The clonotype comes from a female donor in good health. Some clones in this sample may be carry-over from other donors' samples. The chain employs TRBV3-1 and TRBJ1-1; 8 bases match TRBD1. The CDR3 sequence: CASSSTRTGRNTEAFF. The DNA for the CDR3 is TGTGCCAGCAGCTCTACCAGGACAGGGAGAAACACTGAAGCTTTCTTT.